This TCR beta chain is drawn from a study of T cells in Graves' hyperthyroidism and ophthalmopathy. Broader study findings: Within blood appeared most thyroid clonotypes that had expanded above 0.001. By a 13 V-J model, ophthalmopathy was set apart from stable hyperthyroidism.

This CDR3 spans 13 amino acids. Trimming shortened V by 6 bases and J by 0 bases, and 8 bases separated the two germline ends. This clonotype appeared many times. Its cognate antigen is unknown. About 10 ml fresh peripheral blood yielded the PBMCs. The source material, RNA transcripts, was used to amplify TCR beta CDR3 regions. HTBI primers were the set used in a first-round RT-PCR of the TCR CDR3. A single record per CDR3 protein comes from TCRdb applying MiXCR to the multiplex PCR reads. This repertoire shows around 610,000 distinct CDR3 sequences, about 15% found once; its top ten account for 3.5% to 4.5%.

Input material: blood. The V and J genes are TRBV12-3 or TRBV12-4 and TRBJ1-1; D may be TRBD1 (5 bases). This sequence originates from a woman in her 40s with Graves' ophthalmopathy. This CDR3 reads CASRVTVNTEAFF. DNA for the CDR3: TGTGCCAGCAGGGTGACAGTGAACACTGAAGCTTTCTTT.